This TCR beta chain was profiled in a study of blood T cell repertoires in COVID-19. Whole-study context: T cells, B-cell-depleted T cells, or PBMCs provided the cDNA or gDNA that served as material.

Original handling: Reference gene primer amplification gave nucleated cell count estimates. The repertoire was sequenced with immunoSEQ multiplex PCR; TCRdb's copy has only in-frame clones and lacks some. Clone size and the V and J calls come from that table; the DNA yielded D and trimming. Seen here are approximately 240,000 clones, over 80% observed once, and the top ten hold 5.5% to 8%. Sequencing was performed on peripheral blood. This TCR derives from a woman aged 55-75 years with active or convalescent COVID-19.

The CDR3 DNA reads TGCGCCAGCAGCCAAGCCGCAACTAATGAAAAACTGTTTTTT. This sequence encodes CASSQAATNEKLFF. The chain uses TRBV4-1 and TRBJ1-4; no reliable D call. The ends were cut back, 1 base at V and 0 bases at J, with 3 bases in the middle. Germline CDR1 reads MGHRA; CDR2 reads YSYEKL. The CDR3 loop spans 14 amino acids.